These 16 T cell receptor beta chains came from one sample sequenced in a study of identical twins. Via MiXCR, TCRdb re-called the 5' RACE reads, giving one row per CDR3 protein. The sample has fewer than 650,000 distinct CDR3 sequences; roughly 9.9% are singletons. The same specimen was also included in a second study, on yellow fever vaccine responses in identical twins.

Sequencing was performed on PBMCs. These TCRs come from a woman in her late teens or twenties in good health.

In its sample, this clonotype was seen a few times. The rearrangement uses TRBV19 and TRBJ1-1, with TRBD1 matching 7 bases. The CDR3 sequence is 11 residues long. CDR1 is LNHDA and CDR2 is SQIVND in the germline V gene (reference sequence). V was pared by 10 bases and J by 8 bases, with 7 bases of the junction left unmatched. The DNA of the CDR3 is TGTGCCATTTTGGACAGGCAGGAAGCTTTCTTT. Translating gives CAILDRQEAFF.

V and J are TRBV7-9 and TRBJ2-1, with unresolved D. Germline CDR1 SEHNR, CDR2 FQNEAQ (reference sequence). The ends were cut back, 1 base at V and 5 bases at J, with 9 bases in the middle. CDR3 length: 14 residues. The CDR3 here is CASSLELGNNEQFF. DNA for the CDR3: TGTGCCAGCAGCTTAGAGTTAGGGAACAATGAGCAGTTCTTC.

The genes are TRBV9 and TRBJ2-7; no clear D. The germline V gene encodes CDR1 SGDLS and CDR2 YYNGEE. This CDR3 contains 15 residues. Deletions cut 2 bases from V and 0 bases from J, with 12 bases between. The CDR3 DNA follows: TGTGCCAGCAGCGTTAGCCCTGAAAGCTCCTACGAGCAGTACTTC. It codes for CASSVSPESSYEQYF. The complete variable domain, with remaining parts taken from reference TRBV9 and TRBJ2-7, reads DSGVTQTPKHLITATGQRVTLRCSPRSGDLSVYWYQQSLDQGLQFLIQYYNGEERAKGNILERFSAQQFPDLHSELNLSSLELGDSALYFCASSVSPESSYEQYFGPGTRLTVT.

The CDR3 DNA is TGCAGTGCTAGATACAATAGCGGGGGGACTTCCTACGAGCAGTACTTC. As protein: CSARYNSGGTSYEQYF. The chain joins TRBV20-1 to TRBJ2-7; TRBD2 agrees at 10 bases. Germline trimming cut 2 bases from V and 1 base from J; bases unmatched to any gene: 8. Germline V gene lookup returns CDR1 DFQATT and CDR2 SNEGSKA (reference sequence). The length of the CDR3 is 16 residues.

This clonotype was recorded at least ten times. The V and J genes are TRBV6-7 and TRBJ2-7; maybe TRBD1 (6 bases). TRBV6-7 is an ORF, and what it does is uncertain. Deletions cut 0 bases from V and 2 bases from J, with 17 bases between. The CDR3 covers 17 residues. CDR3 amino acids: CASSYSLRTAVPYEQYF. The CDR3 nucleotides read TGTGCCAGCAGTTACTCCCTCCGGACAGCAGTTCCCTACGAGCAGTACTTC.

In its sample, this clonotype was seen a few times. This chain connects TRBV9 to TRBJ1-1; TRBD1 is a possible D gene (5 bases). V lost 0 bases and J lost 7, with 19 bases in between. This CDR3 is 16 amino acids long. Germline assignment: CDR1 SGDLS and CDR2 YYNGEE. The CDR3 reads CASSVVWDVGFGEAFF. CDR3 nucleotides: TGTGCCAGCAGCGTAGTATGGGACGTGGGTTTTGGTGAAGCTTTCTTT.

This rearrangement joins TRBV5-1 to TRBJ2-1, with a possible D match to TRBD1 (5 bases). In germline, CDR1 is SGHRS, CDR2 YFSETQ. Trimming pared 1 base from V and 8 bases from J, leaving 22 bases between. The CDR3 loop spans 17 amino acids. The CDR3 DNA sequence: TGCGCCAGCAGCTTGAATAACAGGCCCCCCCTCGACCATGAGCAGTTCTTC. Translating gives CASSLNNRPPLDHEQFF.

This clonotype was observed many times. The CDR3 region has the DNA TGCGCCAGCAGCCAAGATTTGGGCGGGAGGTATACGCAGTATTTT. Residues: CASSQDLGGRYTQYF. This chain joins TRBV4-3 and TRBJ2-3; TRBD2 matches 8 bases. Trimming removed 0 bases from V and 7 bases from J; junction bases left unmatched: 6. Germline CDR1 reads LGHNA; CDR2 reads YSLEER. This CDR3 comprises 15 residues.

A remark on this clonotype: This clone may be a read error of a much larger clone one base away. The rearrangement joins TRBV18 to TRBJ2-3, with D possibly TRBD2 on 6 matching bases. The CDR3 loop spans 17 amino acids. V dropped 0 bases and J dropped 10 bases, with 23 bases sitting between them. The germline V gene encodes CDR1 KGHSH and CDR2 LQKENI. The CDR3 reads CASSPPLASESADSQYF. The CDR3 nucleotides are TGTGCCAGCTCACCACCGTTAGCTAGCGAGTCAGCGGATTCGCAGTATTTT.

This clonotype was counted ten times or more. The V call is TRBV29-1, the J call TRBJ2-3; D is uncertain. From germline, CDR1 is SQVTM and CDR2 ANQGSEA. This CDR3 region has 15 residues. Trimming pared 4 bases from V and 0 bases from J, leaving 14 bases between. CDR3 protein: CSVVLGPPSTDTQYF. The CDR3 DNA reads TGCAGCGTTGTGCTGGGTCCACCTAGCACAGATACGCAGTATTTT.

CDR3 sequence: CASSLGLNYEQYF. CDR3 coding DNA: TGTGCCAGCAGCTTAGGACTGAATTACGAGCAGTACTTC. The chain employs TRBV11-2 and TRBJ2-7; unclear D gene. CDR3 length: 13 residues. The V end was cut by 1 base, the J end by 4 bases, with 8 bases between. Germline CDR1 SGHAT, CDR2 FQNNGV.

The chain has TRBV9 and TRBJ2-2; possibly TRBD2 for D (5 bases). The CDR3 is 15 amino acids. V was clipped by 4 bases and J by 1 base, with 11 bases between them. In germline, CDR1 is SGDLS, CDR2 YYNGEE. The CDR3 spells CASSQRAGNTGELFF. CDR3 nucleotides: TGTGCCAGCAGCCAGAGGGCCGGGAACACCGGGGAGCTGTTTTTT.

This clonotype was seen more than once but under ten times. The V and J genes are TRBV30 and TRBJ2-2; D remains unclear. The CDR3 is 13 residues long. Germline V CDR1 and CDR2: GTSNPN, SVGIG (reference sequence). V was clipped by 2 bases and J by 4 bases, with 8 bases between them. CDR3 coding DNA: TGTGCCTGGAGTAGGGTCGGCACCGGGGAGCTGTTTTTT. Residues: CAWSRVGTGELFF.

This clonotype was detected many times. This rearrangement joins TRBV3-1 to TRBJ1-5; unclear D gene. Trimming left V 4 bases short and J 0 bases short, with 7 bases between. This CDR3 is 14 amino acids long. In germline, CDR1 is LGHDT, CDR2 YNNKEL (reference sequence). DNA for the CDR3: TGTGCCAGCAGCCTTCGAATTAGCAATCAGCCCCAGCATTTT. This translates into CASSLRISNQPQHF.

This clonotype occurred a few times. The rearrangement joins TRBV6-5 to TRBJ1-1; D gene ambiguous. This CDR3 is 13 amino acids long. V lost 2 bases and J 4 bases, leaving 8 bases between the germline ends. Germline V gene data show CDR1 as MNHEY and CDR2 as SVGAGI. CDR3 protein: CASSYVPFTEAFF. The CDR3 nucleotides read TGTGCCAGCAGTTACGTACCTTTCACTGAAGCTTTCTTT.

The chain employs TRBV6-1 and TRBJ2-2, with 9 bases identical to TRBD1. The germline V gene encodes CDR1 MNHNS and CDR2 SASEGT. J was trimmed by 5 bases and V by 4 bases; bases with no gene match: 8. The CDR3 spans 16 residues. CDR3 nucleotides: TGTGCCAGCAGTGCGCCACAGGGGGCCTGGACCGGGGAGCTGTTTTTT. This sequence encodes CASSAPQGAWTGELFF.